This T cell receptor (beta chain) was retrieved from a study of blood T cells in healthy people across ages. The study, taken as a whole, reports: Fewer expanded clones and more diversity marked long-lived versus aged donors.

Peripheral blood, approximately 10 milliliters per donor, was collected. CDR3 size: 15 residues. The V and J ends lost 8 bases and 5 bases, in that order; junction bases with no gene match: 11. Germline CDR1 is MNHNS and CDR2 is SASEGT. In the case of this clonotype: Its antigen remains unidentified.

For the second PCR, which ran for 7 to 11 cycles, a sample-barcoded 5' primer and a J-beta primer mix were used. Every sample returned 2.5 million or more CDR3-containing paired-end reads. Using its own MiXCR run on the 5' RACE reads, TCRdb lists one record per CDR3 protein. Of around 990,000 distinct CDR3 sequences in the sample, roughly 24% were seen once. The same specimen was also included in a second study, on T cells of mothers and their children. Per that paper: Per 15 ul, 1.5 ug of RNA was used, with all extracted RNA going into cDNA synthesis.

This sequence originates from a girl aged 2-9 years in good health. The V and J genes are TRBV6-1 and TRBJ1-5, with TRBD1 identical over 8 bases. The sequencing input was blood. In DNA, the CDR3 is TGTGCCAGCGAGCTAGATCGGACAGGGCATCAGCCCCAGCATTTT. This gives the protein CASELDRTGHQPQHF.